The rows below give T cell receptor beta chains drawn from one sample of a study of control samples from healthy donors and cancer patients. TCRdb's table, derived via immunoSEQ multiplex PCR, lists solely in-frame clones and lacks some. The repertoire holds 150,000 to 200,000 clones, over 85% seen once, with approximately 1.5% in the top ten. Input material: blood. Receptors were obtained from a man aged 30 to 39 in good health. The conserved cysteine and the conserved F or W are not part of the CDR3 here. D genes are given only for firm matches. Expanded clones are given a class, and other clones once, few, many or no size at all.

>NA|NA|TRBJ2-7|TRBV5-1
ASSGTSYEQY
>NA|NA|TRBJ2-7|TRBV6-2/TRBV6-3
ASSSRDNLAYEQY
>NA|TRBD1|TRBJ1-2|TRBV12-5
ASGLEDRGYT
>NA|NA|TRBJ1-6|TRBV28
ASIKGSSYNSPLH
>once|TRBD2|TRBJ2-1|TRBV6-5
ATAEAGAFNEQF
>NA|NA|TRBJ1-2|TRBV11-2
ASSLDRGSGYT
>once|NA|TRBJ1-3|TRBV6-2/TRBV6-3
ASSLDGSGNTIY
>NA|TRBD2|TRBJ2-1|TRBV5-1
ASSLGGTSGVNEQF
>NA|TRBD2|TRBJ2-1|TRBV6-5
ASRATSGRIGDQF
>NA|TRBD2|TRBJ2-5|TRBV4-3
ASSQGLAGAETQY
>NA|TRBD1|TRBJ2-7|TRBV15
ATSRSRDSAYYEQY
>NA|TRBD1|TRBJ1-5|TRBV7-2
ASRKTGTGQPQH
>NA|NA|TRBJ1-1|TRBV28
ASSFSSSNTEAF
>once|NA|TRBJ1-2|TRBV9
ASSVVNYGYT
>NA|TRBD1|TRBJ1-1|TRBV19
ASSARDRGPYTEAF
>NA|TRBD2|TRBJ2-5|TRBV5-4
ASSLGGTRKTQY
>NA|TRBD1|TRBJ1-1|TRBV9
ASSRTGGNTEAF
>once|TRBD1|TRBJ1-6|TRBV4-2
ASSQDPGGADSPLH
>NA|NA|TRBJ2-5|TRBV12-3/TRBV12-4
ASSRGGLETQY
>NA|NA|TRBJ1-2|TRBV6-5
ASSPRQGRYGYT
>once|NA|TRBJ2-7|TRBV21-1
ASRGCREPYEQY
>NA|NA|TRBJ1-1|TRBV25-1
ASSGGLIMNTEAF
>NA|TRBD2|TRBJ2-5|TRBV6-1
ASSEGLAGGQETQY
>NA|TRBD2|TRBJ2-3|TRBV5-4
ASSLVGGGATDTQY